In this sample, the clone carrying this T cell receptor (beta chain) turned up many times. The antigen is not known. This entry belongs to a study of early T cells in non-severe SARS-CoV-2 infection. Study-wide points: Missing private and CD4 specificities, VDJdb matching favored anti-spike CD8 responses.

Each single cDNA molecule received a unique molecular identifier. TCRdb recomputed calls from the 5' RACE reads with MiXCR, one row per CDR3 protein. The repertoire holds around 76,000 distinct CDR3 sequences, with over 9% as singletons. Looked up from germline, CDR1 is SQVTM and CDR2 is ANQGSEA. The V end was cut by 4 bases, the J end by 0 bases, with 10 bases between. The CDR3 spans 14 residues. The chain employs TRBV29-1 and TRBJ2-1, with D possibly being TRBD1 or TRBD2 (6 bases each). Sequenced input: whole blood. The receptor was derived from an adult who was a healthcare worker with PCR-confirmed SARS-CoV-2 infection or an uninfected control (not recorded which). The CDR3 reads CSVGRGASYNEQFF. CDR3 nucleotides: TGCAGCGTTGGGAGGGGGGCCTCCTACAATGAGCAGTTCTTC.